The next 18 T cell receptor beta chains were all read from a single sample in a study of cytomegalovirus exposure and HLA in healthy donors. 13 Jbeta primers and 60 Vbeta primers were used for the PCR. Libraries were prepared by immunoSEQ multiplex PCR; TCRdb keeps only in-frame clonotypes and omits some of them. The sample has about 120,000 clones; around 80% are singletons. Sample: PBMCs. The receptors were sampled from a woman between 18 and 29 years old in good health and CMV-seronegative.

This chain joins TRBV5-5 and TRBJ1-5; weak D call: TRBD1 (6 bases). The V gene's germline CDR1 is SGHKS and CDR2 YYEKEE (reference sequence). This CDR3 contains 15 residues. Trimming took off 5 bases at V and 5 bases at J, with 17 bases between the two ends. CDR3 in amino acids: CASSSTGNPYQPQHF. In nucleotides, the CDR3 is TGTGCCAGCAGTTCGACAGGTAACCCTTATCAGCCCCAGCATTTT.

This clone was counted only a few times. V is TRBV5-1 and J is TRBJ1-4; tentative D call: TRBD1 (5 bases). Germline V lookup: CDR1 SGHRS, CDR2 YFSETQ. The length of the CDR3 is 15 residues. The V gene lost 3 bases and the J gene lost 3 bases, with 12 bases spanning the gap. The CDR3 is CASSSPGMANEKLFF. CDR3 DNA sequence: TGCGCCAGCAGCTCACCAGGGATGGCTAATGAAAAACTGTTTTTT.

This chain links TRBV5-5 with TRBJ2-3; TRBD2 is a possible D gene (5 bases). This CDR3 contains 16 residues. Between the trimmed V and J ends, which lost 0 bases and 4 bases, there was a span of 15 bases. Germline CDR1 reads SGHKS; CDR2 reads YYEKEE (reference sequence). CDR3 sequence reads: CASSLGWEQLSDTQYF. The CDR3 region has the DNA TGTGCCAGCAGCTTGGGGTGGGAGCAGCTCTCAGATACGCAGTATTTT. Drawing the rest from reference TRBV5-5 and TRBJ2-3, the complete variable domain is DAGVTQSPTHLIKTRGQQVTLRCSPISGHKSVSWYQQVLGQGPQFIFQYYEKEERGRGNFPDRFSARQFPNYSSELNVNALLLGDSALYLCASSLGWEQLSDTQYFGPGTRLTVL.

The chain recombines TRBV19 with TRBJ2-1; 9 bases fit TRBD1. The CDR3 loop spans 15 amino acids. Germline assignment: CDR1 LNHDA and CDR2 SQIVND (reference sequence). Trimming removed 4 bases from V and 6 bases from J; junction bases left unmatched: 7. CDR3 residues: CASSTGTGWVNEQFF. Written as DNA, the CDR3 is TGTGCCAGTAGTACCGGGACAGGGTGGGTCAATGAGCAGTTCTTC.

The chain employs TRBV11-3 and TRBJ1-2; 10 nucleotides line up with TRBD1. The CDR3 totals 14 residues. Germline values: CDR1 SGHNT, CDR2 YENEEA. V lost 1 base and J lost 8; bases outside the gene matches: 4. In DNA form, the CDR3 reads TGTGCCAGCAGCTTAGGGTGGGACAGGGGAGGCTACACCTTC. It specifies CASSLGWDRGGYTF.

V gene TRBV19 combines with J gene TRBJ1-5; 9 bases map to TRBD1. The J segment lost 5 bases and the V segment lost 0 bases, leaving 5 bases of the junction unmatched. Germline assignment: CDR1 LNHDA and CDR2 SQIVND (reference sequence). This CDR3 contains 16 residues. DNA for the CDR3: TGTGCCAGTAGTATAGAGGCGACAGGGGGTGATCAGCCCCAGCATTTT. Protein: CASSIEATGGDQPQHF.

This chain joins TRBV7-9 and TRBJ2-1; TRBD2 matches at 9 bases. Germline CDR1 SEHNR, CDR2 FQNEAQ (reference sequence). V was pared by 6 bases and J by 4 bases, with 4 bases of the junction left unmatched. CDR3 length equals 14 residues. The CDR3 sequence: CASRAGGYYNEQFF. The CDR3 nucleotides read TGTGCCAGCAGGGCGGGAGGGTATTACAATGAGCAGTTCTTC.

The chain carries TRBV18 and TRBJ1-5; D remains ambiguous. V lost 1 base to trimming and J lost 3 bases, with 7 bases between them. The CDR3 is made up of 14 amino acids. Per the germline V gene, CDR1 is KGHSH and CDR2 is LQKENI. DNA for the CDR3: TGTGCCAGCTCACCACGGGGAGACAATCAGCCCCAGCATTTT. Amino acid sequence: CASSPRGDNQPQHF.

This CDR3 is CASSQRGSDTQYF. The CDR3 nucleotides are TGCGCCAGCAGCCAAAGAGGGTCAGATACGCAGTATTTT. The V and J genes are TRBV4-3 and TRBJ2-3; TRBD2 might be the D (5 bases). CDR3 size: 13 residues. Germline CDR1 reads LGHNA; CDR2 reads YSLEER. Trimming took 2 bases from V and 4 from J, leaving 7 bases between them.

V gene TRBV2 combines with J gene TRBJ1-6; 7 bases are shared with TRBD1. CDR3 size: 16 residues. V shed 4 bases and J 7 bases; nucleotides not matched to a gene: 10. From germline, CDR1 is SNHLY and CDR2 FYNNEI. The CDR3 reads CASSALQGSTNSPLHF. Written as DNA, the CDR3 is TGTGCCAGCAGTGCGTTACAGGGGTCTACAAATTCACCCCTCCACTTT. Full variable domain (remainder filled in from reference TRBV2 and TRBJ1-6): EPEVTQTPSHQVTQMGQEVILRCVPISNHLYFYWYRQILGQKVEFLVSFYNNEISEKSEIFDDQFSVERPDGSNFTLKIRSTKLEDSAMYFCASSALQGSTNSPLHFGNGTRLTVT.

This clone was recorded only once. The rearrangement uses TRBV29-1 and TRBJ2-2, with D perhaps matching TRBD1 (5 bases). CDR1 SQVTM and CDR2 ANQGSEA come from the germline V gene. Trimming shortened V by 8 bases and J by 2 bases, and 9 bases separated the two germline ends. The CDR3 totals 12 residues. In DNA form, the CDR3 reads TGCAGCCTCAGGGCAAACACCGGGGAGCTGTTTTTT. Translating it yields CSLRANTGELFF.

This clone was counted a single time. The chain couples TRBV14 to TRBJ1-4; D ambiguous. V gave up 1 base and J gave up 7 bases, with 7 bases separating them. The CDR3 is 13 residues long. Germline-derived CDR1 and CDR2 are SGHDN and FVKESK. CDR3 nucleotide sequence: TGTGCCAGCAGCCAAGGAGCCATTGAAAAACTGTTTTTT. Translated: CASSQGAIEKLFF.

In DNA form, the CDR3 reads TGTGCCAGCAGCTTAGGTGGCGGGACAGGGCAACAAGAGACCCAGTACTTC. It translates to CASSLGGGTGQQETQYF. The V gene is TRBV9, the J gene TRBJ2-5, with TRBD1 identical over 9 bases. The germline CDR1 and CDR2 sequences are SGDLS and YYNGEE. With V trimmed by 4 bases and J by 2 bases, 12 bases remained unmatched. This CDR3 is built from 17 residues.

The chain recombines TRBV6-5 with TRBJ2-7; the D is unclear. Germline CDR1 and CDR2: MNHEY and SVGAGI. The CDR3 is 12 amino acids. The V gene lost 4 bases and the J gene lost 0 bases, with 4 bases spanning the gap. Here the CDR3 DNA reads TGTGCCAGCAGTTCCAGCTCCTACGAGCAGTACTTC. Its protein product is CASSSSSYEQYF.

The chain employs TRBV5-5 and TRBJ1-2; D is undetermined. With 6 bases removed from V and 2 bases from J, the gap between germline ends came to 14 bases. The CDR3 is 14 amino acids. Germline values: CDR1 SGHKS, CDR2 YYEKEE (reference sequence). The CDR3 sequence: CASNPPRQNYGYTF. CDR3 bases: TGTGCCAGCAATCCCCCGCGGCAGAACTATGGCTACACCTTC.

This clone was seen a few times. The chain uses TRBV6-5 and TRBJ2-1, with 7 positions matching TRBD2. Germline values: CDR1 MNHEY, CDR2 SVGAGI. V shed 2 bases and J 7 bases; nucleotides not matched to a gene: 8. The CDR3 extends over 15 amino acids. CDR3 sequence: CASSYTLARANEQFF. The CDR3, as DNA: TGTGCCAGCAGTTACACACTAGCGAGGGCAAATGAGCAGTTCTTC.

The rearrangement joins TRBV18 to TRBJ2-5; unclear D gene. In germline, CDR1 is KGHSH, CDR2 LQKENI. With 2 bases removed from V and 4 bases from J, the gap between germline ends came to 8 bases. This CDR3 is built from 13 residues. CDR3 residues: CASSPGRRETQYF. CDR3 DNA sequence: TGTGCCAGCTCACCAGGGCGACGAGAGACCCAGTACTTC.

The chain uses TRBV7-6 and TRBJ1-5, with unresolved D. V gave up 4 bases and J gave up 5 bases, with 3 bases separating them. CDR3 length: 11 amino acids. From germline, CDR1 is SGHVS and CDR2 FNYEAQ. CDR3 coding DNA: TGTGCCAGCAGCTCCGATCAGCCCCAGCATTTT. Protein sequence: CASSSDQPQHF.